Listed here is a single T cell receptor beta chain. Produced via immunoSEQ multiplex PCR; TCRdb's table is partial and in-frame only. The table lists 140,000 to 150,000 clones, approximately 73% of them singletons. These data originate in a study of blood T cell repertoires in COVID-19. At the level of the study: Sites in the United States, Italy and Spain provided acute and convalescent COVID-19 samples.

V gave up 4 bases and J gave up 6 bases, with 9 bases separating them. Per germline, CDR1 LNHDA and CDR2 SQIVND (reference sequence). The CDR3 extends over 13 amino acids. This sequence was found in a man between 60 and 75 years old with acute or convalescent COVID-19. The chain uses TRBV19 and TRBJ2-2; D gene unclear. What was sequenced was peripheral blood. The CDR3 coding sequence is TGTGCCAGTAGTAGCCAGACTGCCGGGGAGCTGTTTTTT. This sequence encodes CASSSQTAGELFF. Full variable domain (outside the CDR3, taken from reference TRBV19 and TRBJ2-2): DGGITQSPKYLFRKEGQNVTLSCEQNLNHDAMYWYRQDPGQGLRLIYYSQIVNDFQKGDIAEGYSVSREKKESFPLTVTSAQKNPTAFYLCASSSQTAGELFFGEGSRLTVL.